Listed here are 24 T cell receptor beta chains from one sample, sequenced in a study of T cell responses to AZD1222 COVID-19 vaccine. Method: immunoSEQ multiplex PCR; TCRdb's copy keeps in-frame clones and lacks some. The data contain 100,000 to 150,000 clones, 86% of them seen just once; the ten biggest clones take up 6% to 8%. The sequences come from peripheral blood, collected on day 0 of AZD1222 vaccination. Receptors originate from an adult in good health.

This chain connects TRBV6-5 to TRBJ2-3, with a tentative D call TRBD2 (6 bases). V was pared by 4 bases and J by 7 bases, with 21 bases between. The CDR3 spans 16 residues. CDR1 is MNHEY and CDR2 is SVGAGI in the germline V gene. For the CDR3, the DNA is TGTGCCAGCAGTTCCACCCCTGGCGGTCGGGGGAATACGCAGTATTTT. Translation: CASSSTPGGRGNTQYF.

This clone was seen a handful of times. V and J are TRBV10-2 and TRBJ1-1; D perhaps matches TRBD1 (6 bases). V dropped 7 bases and J dropped 3 bases, with 18 bases sitting between them. Germline CDR1 is WSHSY and CDR2 is SAAADI. The CDR3 has 15 amino acids. The CDR3 sequence: CASTSNRARDTEAFF. The CDR3 DNA is TGCGCCAGCACCTCGAACAGGGCCCGGGACACTGAAGCTTTCTTT.

The chain has TRBV19 and TRBJ2-7; 8 bases agree with TRBD2. V lost 7 bases, J lost 4 bases, and 12 bases stayed unmatched. This CDR3 is built from 15 residues. CDR1 LNHDA and CDR2 SQIVND come from the germline V gene (reference sequence). The CDR3 DNA sequence: TGTGCCAGTATCGATCAGGCGGGAGGCGCGTACGAGCAGTACTTC. Translated: CASIDQAGGAYEQYF.

The V call is TRBV9, the J call TRBJ1-2; possible D gene TRBD1, 5 bases. The germline V and J ends were trimmed by 0 bases and 4 bases, with 13 bases remaining between them. The germline V gene encodes CDR1 SGDLS and CDR2 YYNGEE. CDR3 size: 15 residues. The CDR3 DNA is TGTGCCAGCAGCGTAGTTGGATGGGGGGGCTATGGCTACACCTTC. Translating it yields CASSVVGWGGYGYTF.

The chain combines TRBV11-2 with TRBJ1-1, with a possible D match to TRBD1 (6 bases). Trimming removed 4 bases at V and 4 bases at J, with 10 bases between. The CDR3 is made up of 13 amino acids. Germline V gene data show CDR1 as SGHAT and CDR2 as FQNNGV. The CDR3 reads CASSSTGSTEAFF. CDR3 bases: TGTGCCAGCAGCTCCACAGGGTCCACTGAAGCTTTCTTT.

The DNA for the CDR3 is TGTGCCACCAGCGGACTAACGAACAGACGTCATGGCTACACCTTC. Its translation is CATSGLTNRRHGYTF. V gene TRBV15 combines with J gene TRBJ1-2, with unresolved D. Trimming removed 5 bases at V and 6 bases at J, with 19 bases between. This CDR3 spans 15 amino acids. The germline gives CDR1 LNHNV, CDR2 YYDKDF (reference sequence).

The rearrangement links TRBV28 to TRBJ2-1, with 8 positions matching TRBD1. Trimming took 6 bases from V and 5 from J; bases not matched to a gene: 6. The CDR3 consists of 14 residues. Looked up from germline, CDR1 is MDHEN and CDR2 is SYDVKM. Written as DNA, the CDR3 is TGTGCCAGCAGCCGAATACAGGGGGACAATGAGCAGTTCTTC. It specifies CASSRIQGDNEQFF.

This clone was detected once. V and J are TRBV6-5 and TRBJ1-4, with D tentatively TRBD1 (6 bases). Germline assignment: CDR1 MNHEY and CDR2 SVGAGI. The CDR3 has 15 amino acids. V lost 2 bases and J lost 8, with 15 bases in between. DNA of the CDR3: TGTGCCAGCAGTTACCCGGGACAAGTACAGGAAAAACTGTTTTTT. The encoded protein is CASSYPGQVQEKLFF.

The chain is built from TRBV27 and TRBJ1-6; D might be TRBD1 (5 bases). The CDR3 covers 13 residues. V lost 2 bases and J lost 7, with 6 bases in between. In germline, CDR1 is MNHEY, CDR2 SMNVEV (reference sequence). CDR3 region: CASSLGGNSPLHF. CDR3 nucleotides: TGTGCCAGCAGTTTAGGGGGAAATTCACCCCTCCACTTT.

The CDR3, as DNA: TGTGCCAGCGGGGGTGGGAGGAACACTGAAGCTTTCTTT. Translating gives CASGGGRNTEAFF. The chain joins TRBV6-5 to TRBJ1-1; D might be TRBD1 (5 bases). The CDR3 is made up of 13 amino acids. The ends were cut back, 8 bases at V and 1 base at J, with 11 bases in the middle. Per the germline V gene, CDR1 is MNHEY and CDR2 is SVGAGI.

CDR3 residues: CASSERINSYEQYF. CDR3 sequence (DNA): TGCGCCAGCAGTGAACGGATCAACTCCTACGAGCAGTACTTC. J is TRBJ2-7 and V is TRBV10-2; D is uncertain. CDR1 and CDR2 from the germline V gene are WSHSY and SAAADI. The V end was cut by 3 bases, the J end by 0 bases, with 9 bases between. The CDR3 is 14 residues long.

CDR3 sequence (DNA): TGTGCCAGCAGCCAAGAATCCGGAATGAACACTGAAGCTTTCTTT. Translated, it gives CASSQESGMNTEAFF. This chain uses TRBV4-2 with TRBJ1-1; no reliable D call. Germline V gives CDR1 LGHNA, CDR2 YNFKEQ. The CDR3 sequence is 15 residues long. V lost 0 bases, J lost 0 bases, and 8 bases lay in between.

This chain joins TRBV7-9 and TRBJ1-4; weak D call: TRBD1 (6 bases). V dropped 6 bases and J dropped 7 bases, with 12 bases sitting between them. Looked up from germline, CDR1 is SEHNR and CDR2 is FQNEAQ (reference sequence). This CDR3 spans 13 amino acids. CDR3 protein: CASSTGRGEKLFF. The CDR3 DNA is TGTGCCAGCAGTACAGGGCGGGGTGAAAAACTGTTTTTT.

The V call is TRBV4-2, the J call TRBJ2-5; 13 bases are a match to TRBD2. The junction had 13 bases not matched to a gene; V was cut back by 2 bases and J by 4 bases. This CDR3 is 19 amino acids long. The germline V gene has CDR1 LGHNA and CDR2 YNFKEQ. The CDR3 loop reads CASSQPRLAGGRGGETQYF. In DNA, the CDR3 is TGTGCCAGCAGCCAACCTAGACTAGCGGGAGGTCGCGGGGGAGAGACCCAGTACTTC.

This clone was seen once. The rearrangement links TRBV4-3 to TRBJ2-1, with a possible D match to TRBD1 (6 bases). The CDR3 has 17 residues. Trimming took 4 bases from V and 7 from J, leaving 23 bases between them. The V gene's germline CDR1 is LGHNA and CDR2 YSLEER. The CDR3 spells CASSPGPGVTGRNEQFF. CDR3 DNA sequence: TGCGCCAGCAGCCCCGGCCCCGGAGTTACAGGGCGGAATGAGCAGTTCTTC.

The gene calls are TRBV5-8 and TRBJ2-3; tentative D call: TRBD1 (6 bases). CDR3 length: 14 residues. Germline V CDR1 and CDR2: SGHTS, YDEGEE. Trimming removed 4 bases at V and 4 bases at J, with 13 bases between. As DNA, the CDR3 is TGTGCCAGCAGCAACAGGGACGGGGCAGATACGCAGTATTTT. This translates into CASSNRDGADTQYF.

The chain links TRBV7-9 to TRBJ2-1; D perhaps matches TRBD1 (5 bases). The CDR3 spans 15 residues. Germline V gene sequence: CDR1 SEHNR, CDR2 FQNEAQ (reference sequence). V gave up 1 base and J gave up 6 bases, with 13 bases separating them. CDR3 protein: CASSLGREWGNEQFF. Here the CDR3 DNA reads TGTGCCAGCAGCTTAGGCAGGGAATGGGGCAATGAGCAGTTCTTC.

The rearrangement uses TRBV5-5 and TRBJ2-2, with D perhaps matching TRBD1 or TRBD2 (5 bases each). V shed 6 bases and J shed 6 bases, with 18 bases lying between them. The germline CDR1 and CDR2 sequences are SGHKS and YYEKEE (reference sequence). This CDR3 contains 15 residues. CDR3 in amino acids: CASNFHFGAAGELFF. The CDR3 DNA reads TGTGCCAGCAACTTTCACTTCGGGGCCGCCGGGGAGCTGTTTTTT.

V gene TRBV7-2 combines with J gene TRBJ2-2; the D is unclear. CDR3 length: 15 amino acids. Between the trimmed V and J ends, which lost 4 bases and 4 bases, there was a span of 13 bases. Germline lookup yields CDR1 SGHTA and CDR2 FQGNSA. In DNA form, the CDR3 reads TGTGCCAGCAGCTATCCGAAAGGGATCACCGGGGAGCTGTTTTTT. Amino acid sequence: CASSYPKGITGELFF.

The chain is built from TRBV5-4 and TRBJ2-1, with D maybe TRBD2 (5 bases). Looked up from germline, CDR1 is SGHNT and CDR2 is YYREEE (reference sequence). V shed 2 bases and J shed 2 bases, with 11 bases lying between them. CDR3 length equals 15 residues. CDR3 coding DNA: TGTGCCAGCAGCTTAAGCGGATTTACCTACAATGAGCAGTTCTTC. Translating gives CASSLSGFTYNEQFF.

This rearrangement joins TRBV5-1 to TRBJ2-2, with D possibly TRBD2 on 5 matching bases. Germline V gives CDR1 SGHRS, CDR2 YFSETQ. The CDR3 contains 15 residues. V was clipped by 3 bases and J by 1 base, with 10 bases between them. In DNA form, the CDR3 reads TGCGCCAGCAGCTACGGACTCGTGAACACCGGGGAGCTGTTTTTT. This gives the protein CASSYGLVNTGELFF. Full variable domain (outside the CDR3, taken from reference TRBV5-1 and TRBJ2-2): KAGVTQTPRYLIKTRGQQVTLSCSPISGHRSVSWYQQTPGQGLQFLFEYFSETQRNKGNFPGRFSGRQFSNSRSEMNVSTLELGDSALYLCASSYGLVNTGELFFGEGSRLTVL.

This clone showed up just once. The chain recombines TRBV7-3 with TRBJ2-1, with 10 bases lining up with TRBD1. Germline CDR1 SGHTA, CDR2 FQGTGA. J lost 6 bases, V lost 5 bases, and 4 bases had no gene match. This CDR3 is built from 14 residues. The CDR3 protein is CASSPGTGANEQFF. DNA of the CDR3: TGTGCCAGCAGCCCCGGGACAGGGGCCAATGAGCAGTTCTTC.

The chain combines TRBV12-3 or TRBV12-4 with TRBJ2-2; the D is unclear. V lost 5 bases to trimming and J lost 8 bases, with 9 bases between them. This CDR3 region has 12 residues. DNA of the CDR3: TGTGCCAGCAGTCCCCGCTTGGGGGAGCTGTTTTTT. Residues: CASSPRLGELFF.

The chain is built from TRBV28 and TRBJ2-7, with unresolved D. The V gene lost 6 bases and the J gene lost 2 bases, with 14 bases spanning the gap. The CDR3 contains 14 residues. The germline V gene has CDR1 MDHEN and CDR2 SYDVKM. CDR3 amino acids: CASSLVTVTYEQYF. The DNA for the CDR3 is TGTGCCAGCAGCCTGGTGACGGTAACCTACGAGCAGTACTTC. Full variable domain (missing parts from reference TRBV28 and TRBJ2-7): DVKVTQSSRYLVKRTGEKVFLECVQDMDHENMFWYRQDPGLGLRLIYFSYDVKMKEKGDIPEGYSVSREKKERFSLILESASTNQTSMYLCASSLVTVTYEQYFGPGTRLTVT.